This T cell receptor beta chain comes out of a study of Ad26.COV2.S vaccination and SARS-CoV-2 variants. On the study more broadly: Enrollment placed the donor in the COV1001 Ad26.COV2.S trial arm. Donor got 5x10^10 or 1x10^11 viral particles of Ad26.COV2.S. General study findings and limits: Measurements of TCR breadth and depth may have given underestimates of the total T cell responses.

Treatment of the sample: roughly 20 received Ad26.COV2.S at low or high dose, single or two shots; about 5 received placebo; per-sample allocation not given. After the first vaccine or placebo injection, samples were drawn on day 63. Boston supplied an adult donor aged 18-55 years. Comment on this clone: Its antigen remains unknown.

Profiling relied on immunoSEQ multiplex PCR, and the TCRdb table lists in-frame clones only, not all of them. The sample has some 390,000 clones, 75% to 90% seen once. The CDR3 totals 15 residues. Germline V lookup: CDR1 SGHDT, CDR2 YYEEEE. Trimming took 1 base from V and 2 from J; bases not matched to a gene: 2. This sample comprised peripheral blood, obtained in a trial of Ad26.COV2.S vaccine versus placebo. This TCR derives from a person between 18 and 60 years old who received the Ad26.COV2.S COVID-19 vaccine or a placebo. The chain is built from TRBV5-6 and TRBJ2-5, with 10 bases that match TRBD1. The CDR3 sequence is CASSLPGQGQETQYF. The CDR3 DNA sequence: TGTGCCAGCAGCTTGCCGGGACAGGGGCAAGAGACCCAGTACTTC.